The sequence of this TCR beta chain was determined in a study of shared clonotypes between healthy human individuals. In the sorted-subset replicate PCRs, about 190 ng DNA, roughly 30,000 T cell genomes, was used. Profiling relied on immunoSEQ multiplex PCR, and the TCRdb table lists in-frame clones only, not all of them. This table holds about 2.4 million clones, approximately 93% found once. This clone was counted a single time. Antigen: not known. Looked up from germline, CDR1 is KGHSH and CDR2 is LQKENI. The CDR3 loop spans 19 amino acids. Deletions cut 0 bases from V and 0 bases from J, with 17 bases between. Broader study findings: Sharing across four donors was highest in naive CD4 (around 5%) and lowest in memory CD8 (0.4%). Estimated clonotype richness was generally higher in naive than memory subsets. Rarefaction gave evidence that sorted-subset sequencing remained incomplete despite large depth.

Sequences were obtained from naive CD4+ T cells from PBMCs. The subset is: CD45RA+ positively selected. V gene TRBV18 combines with J gene TRBJ2-2, with D perhaps given as TRBD1 or TRBD2 (6 bases each). This clonotype originated in a man younger than 35 in good health. Some clones in this sample may be carry-over from other donors' samples. The CDR3 loop is CASSPPGGLSLANTGELFF. For the CDR3, the DNA is TGTGCCAGCTCACCACCGGGGGGCCTCTCCCTCGCGAACACCGGGGAGCTGTTTTTT.